The sequence of this T cell receptor (beta chain) was determined in a study of HIV-infected patients and healthy controls. cDNA was made from 500 ng RNA using alpha and beta constant primers. Separate chain-specific third strand synthesis with multiplexing indices produced the alpha and beta libraries. One entry per CDR3 protein results from TCRdb running MiXCR on the 5' RACE reads. Altogether about 6,600 distinct CDR3 sequences are present, about 8.6% being singletons, with the ten largest covering about 19%. Follow-up blood was drawn about 14 weeks, roughly three months, after antiretroviral therapy began. Whole blood was used without fractionation, so all unsorted peripheral T cells were included. Trimming cost V 5 bases and J 0 bases, with 14 bases left between them. The CDR3 runs to 16 residues. In germline, CDR1 is MNHEY, CDR2 SVGEGT. Comments on this clonotype: The target antigen is unknown.

Study results and caveats: Compared with controls, mean Gini indices were significantly raised in HIV-infected repertoires, possibly indicating oligoclonality. Eight alpha and eight beta V genes differed significantly in mean usage between HIV-infected patients and controls.

This specimen was blood, taken during antiretroviral therapy. The clonotype originates from an adult with HIV infection. The chain couples TRBV6-2 or TRBV6-3 to TRBJ1-5; D is ambiguous. CDR3 in DNA: TGTGCCAGCAGTCATTACGACCAGGATAGCAATCAGCCCCAGCATTTT. Translating gives CASSHYDQDSNQPQHF.